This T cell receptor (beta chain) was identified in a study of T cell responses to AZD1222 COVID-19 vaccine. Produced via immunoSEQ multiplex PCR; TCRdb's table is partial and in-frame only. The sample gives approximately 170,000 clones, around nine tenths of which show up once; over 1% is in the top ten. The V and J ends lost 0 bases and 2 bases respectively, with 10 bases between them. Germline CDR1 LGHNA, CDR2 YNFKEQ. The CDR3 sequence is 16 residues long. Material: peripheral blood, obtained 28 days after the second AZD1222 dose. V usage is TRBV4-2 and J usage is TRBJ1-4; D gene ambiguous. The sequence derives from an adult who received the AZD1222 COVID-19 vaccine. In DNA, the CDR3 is TGTGCCAGCAGCCAAGATTTGGGTGGGACTAATGAAAAACTGTTTTTT. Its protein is CASSQDLGGTNEKLFF.